These 9 T cell receptor beta chains came from one sample sequenced in a study of CD8+ T cells in alopecia areata. Extracted from the samples, RNA was reverse transcribed into cDNA to serve as the sequencing template. Produced via immunoSEQ multiplex PCR; TCRdb's table is partial and in-frame only. The table shows roughly 230,000 clones, with 40% to 55% occurring only once. Treatment indicated: oral pan-JAK inhibitor, 5-10 mg twice daily. This specimen consisted of CD4+ T cells sorted from blood, obtained between weeks 36 and 40, from a patient treated with tofacitinib. Every receptor here comes from a human donor with alopecia areata.

In its sample, this clone was seen a few times. V and J are TRBV29-1 and TRBJ2-1; 8 bases are shared with TRBD1. V trimming: 7 bases; J trimming: 4 bases; junction bases outside the gene matches: 18. The CDR3 runs to 17 residues. Germline V CDR1 and CDR2: SQVTM, ANQGSEA. The CDR3 DNA is TGCAGCGCCAAAAAGACAGGGGCAGGGGGCTGGTACAATGAGCAGTTCTTC. It specifies CSAKKTGAGGWYNEQFF.

The rearrangement uses TRBV25-1 and TRBJ1-1; 7 positions match TRBD1. This CDR3 comprises 17 residues. The V and J ends lost 2 bases and 1 base, in that order; junction bases with no gene match: 10. The V gene's germline CDR1 is MGHDK and CDR2 SYGVNS. The CDR3 nucleotides read TGTGCCAGCAGTGAACACCCCGGAGCAGGGGGGAACACTGAAGCTTTCTTT. Its translation is CASSEHPGAGGNTEAFF.

This clone turned up a few times. The J gene is TRBJ2-5, the V gene TRBV18; maybe TRBD1 (6 bases). The germline gives CDR1 KGHSH, CDR2 LQKENI. The CDR3 length is 14 residues. V was cut by 3 bases and J by 4 bases, with 12 bases left in between. CDR3 coding DNA: TGTGCCAGCTCACCTAATCGAGGGGGAGAGACCCAGTACTTC. It is translated as CASSPNRGGETQYF. The full variable domain, with the rest looked up from reference TRBV18 and TRBJ2-5, is NAGVMQNPRHLVRRRGQEARLRCSPMKGHSHVYWYRQLPEEGLKFMVYLQKENIIDESGMPKERFSAEFPKEGPSILRIQQVVRGDSAAYFCASSPNRGGETQYFGPGTRLLVL.

This clone was found a few times. V is TRBV18 and J is TRBJ1-1; D is unresolved. The germline gives CDR1 KGHSH, CDR2 LQKENI. V lost 2 bases, J lost 3 bases, and 7 bases lay in between. This CDR3 is 13 amino acids long. CDR3 protein: CASSPLPYTEAFF. CDR3 nucleotide sequence: TGTGCCAGCTCACCATTACCCTACACTGAAGCTTTCTTT. Full variable domain (remainder filled in from reference TRBV18 and TRBJ1-1): NAGVMQNPRHLVRRRGQEARLRCSPMKGHSHVYWYRQLPEEGLKFMVYLQKENIIDESGMPKERFSAEFPKEGPSILRIQQVVRGDSAAYFCASSPLPYTEAFFGQGTRLTVV.

The rearrangement uses TRBV4-1 and TRBJ2-7, with 7 bases identical to TRBD1. Germline V gene data show CDR1 as MGHRA and CDR2 as YSYEKL. J lost 4 bases, V lost 4 bases, and 10 bases had no gene match. The CDR3 is 15 residues long. DNA of the CDR3: TGCGCCAGCAGCCCTAATACAGGGGTTTTGTACGAGCAGTACTTC. Its translation: CASSPNTGVLYEQYF.

This clone was observed a handful of times. The V and J genes are TRBV15 and TRBJ1-5; no reliable D call. Germline V lookup: CDR1 LNHNV, CDR2 YYDKDF (reference sequence). The CDR3 runs to 17 residues. The germline V and J ends were trimmed by 0 bases and 2 bases, with 14 bases remaining between them. The CDR3 loop is CATSRDRAGIGNQPQHF. DNA of the CDR3: TGTGCCACCAGCAGAGATCGGGCAGGTATTGGCAATCAGCCCCAGCATTTT.

At least ten counts were recorded for this clone. The chain uses TRBV7-3 and TRBJ2-6; no definite D call. The V end was cut by 5 bases, the J end by 3 bases, with 8 bases between. The CDR3 runs to 14 residues. Germline V gene lookup returns CDR1 SGHTA and CDR2 FQGTGA. This CDR3 is CASSPRVGANVLTF. CDR3 DNA sequence: TGTGCCAGCAGCCCTAGGGTTGGGGCCAACGTCCTGACTTTC.

The CDR3 coding sequence is TGTGCCAGCAGTGAACCGGGCGGAAACCAAGAGACCCAGTACTTC. Its protein is CASSEPGGNQETQYF. The V and J genes are TRBV25-1 and TRBJ2-5, with D unclear. The V end lost 2 bases, the J end lost 0 bases, and 10 bases lay between the germline ends. The CDR3 loop spans 15 amino acids. Germline loops: CDR1 MGHDK, CDR2 SYGVNS.

The rearrangement links TRBV5-1 to TRBJ2-5; D is uncertain. Germline assignment: CDR1 SGHRS and CDR2 YFSETQ. Between the trimmed V and J ends, which lost 0 bases and 5 bases, there was a span of 14 bases. This CDR3 comprises 15 residues. The CDR3 bases are TGCGCCAGCAGCTTGGCCACCACCCGAGTGGAGACCCAGTACTTC. It yields the protein CASSLATTRVETQYF. Drawing the rest from reference TRBV5-1 and TRBJ2-5, the complete variable domain is KAGVTQTPRYLIKTRGQQVTLSCSPISGHRSVSWYQQTPGQGLQFLFEYFSETQRNKGNFPGRFSGRQFSNSRSEMNVSTLELGDSALYLCASSLATTRVETQYFGPGTRLLVL.